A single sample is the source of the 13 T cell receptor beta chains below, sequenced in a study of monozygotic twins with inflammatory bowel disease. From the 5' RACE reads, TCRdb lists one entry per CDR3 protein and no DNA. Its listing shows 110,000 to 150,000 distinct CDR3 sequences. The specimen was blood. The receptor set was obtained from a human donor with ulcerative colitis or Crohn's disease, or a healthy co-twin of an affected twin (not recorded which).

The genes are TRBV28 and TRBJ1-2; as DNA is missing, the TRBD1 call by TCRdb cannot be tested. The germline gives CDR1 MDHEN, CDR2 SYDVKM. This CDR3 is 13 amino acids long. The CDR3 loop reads CASSSQGVGGYTF.

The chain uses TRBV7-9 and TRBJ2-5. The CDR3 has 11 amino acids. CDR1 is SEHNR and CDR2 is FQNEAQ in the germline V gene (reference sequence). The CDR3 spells CASSSQDTQYF.

CDR3 amino acids: CASSPEGLNTEAFF. The J gene is TRBJ1-1, the V gene TRBV5-5. Germline V gives CDR1 SGHKS, CDR2 YYEKEE (reference sequence). The CDR3 is 14 residues long.

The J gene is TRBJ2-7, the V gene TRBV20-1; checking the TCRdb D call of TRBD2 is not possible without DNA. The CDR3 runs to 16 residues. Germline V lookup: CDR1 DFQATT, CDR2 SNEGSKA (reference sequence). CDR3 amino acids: CSARDRISGRPYEQYF.

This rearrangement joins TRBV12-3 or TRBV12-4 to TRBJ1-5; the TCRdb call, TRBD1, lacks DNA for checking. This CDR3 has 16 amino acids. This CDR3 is CASSSLGTGGNQPQHF.

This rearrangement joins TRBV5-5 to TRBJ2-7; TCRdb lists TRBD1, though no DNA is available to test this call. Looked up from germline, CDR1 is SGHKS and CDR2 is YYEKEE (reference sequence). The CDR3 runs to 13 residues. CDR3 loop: CASSLTGDHEQYF.

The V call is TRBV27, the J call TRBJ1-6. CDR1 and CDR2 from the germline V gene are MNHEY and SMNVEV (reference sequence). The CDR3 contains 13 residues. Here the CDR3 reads CASGSNNYSPLHF.

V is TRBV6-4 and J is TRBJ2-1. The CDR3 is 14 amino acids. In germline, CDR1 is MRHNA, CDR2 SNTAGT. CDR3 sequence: CASSDSIWRNEQFF.

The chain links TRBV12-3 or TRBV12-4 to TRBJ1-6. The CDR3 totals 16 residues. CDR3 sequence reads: CASSWGRAPYNSPLHF.

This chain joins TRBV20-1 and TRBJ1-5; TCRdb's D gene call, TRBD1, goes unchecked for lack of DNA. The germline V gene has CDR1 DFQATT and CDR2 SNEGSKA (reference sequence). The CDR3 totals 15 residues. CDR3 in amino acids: CSARDEAGSHQPQHF.

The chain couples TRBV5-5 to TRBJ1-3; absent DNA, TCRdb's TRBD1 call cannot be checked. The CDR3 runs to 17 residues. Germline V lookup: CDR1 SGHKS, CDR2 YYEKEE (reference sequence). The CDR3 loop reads CASSSRTGVVAGNTIYF. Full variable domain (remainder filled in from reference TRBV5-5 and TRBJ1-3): DAGVTQSPTHLIKTRGQQVTLRCSPISGHKSVSWYQQVLGQGPQFIFQYYEKEERGRGNFPDRFSARQFPNYSSELNVNALLLGDSALYLCASSSRTGVVAGNTIYFGEGSWLTVV.

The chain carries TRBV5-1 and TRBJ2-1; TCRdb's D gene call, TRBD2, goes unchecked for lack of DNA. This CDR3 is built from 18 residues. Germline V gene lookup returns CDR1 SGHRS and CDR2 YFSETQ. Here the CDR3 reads CASSSVEAGLTPYNEQFF.

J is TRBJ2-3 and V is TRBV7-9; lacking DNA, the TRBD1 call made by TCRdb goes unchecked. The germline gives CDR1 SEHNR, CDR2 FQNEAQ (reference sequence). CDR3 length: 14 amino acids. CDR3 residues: CASSLWGPEDTQYF.